This TCR beta chain was identified in a study of blood T cells in healthy people across ages. Caucasian, healthy and from Russia, the donors were aged between 6 and 90. It was with a sample-barcoded 5' primer and a J-beta primer mix that a second PCR of about 6 to 12 cycles was run. Researchers report that a template-switch adaptor with 12 random nucleotides tagged each cDNA molecule. Each CDR3 protein gets one entry after TCRdb re-called the 5' RACE reads with MiXCR. This repertoire shows around 710,000 distinct CDR3 sequences, roughly 41% found once; its top ten account for about 20%. This TCR was recovered from a woman aged 60 to 75 in good health. Sample: blood.

This chain's CDR3 is CAISGTESNHRGTQYF. The CDR3 nucleotides read TGTGCCATCAGTGGGACAGAGTCTAACCACAGAGGTACGCAGTATTTT. The J gene is TRBJ2-3, the V gene TRBV10-3; a possible D gene is TRBD1 (6 bases). Germline V gene lookup returns CDR1 ENHRY and CDR2 SYGVKD. This CDR3 has 16 residues. V was pared by 4 bases and J by 8 bases, with 22 bases between.